This T cell receptor beta chain was recorded in a study of T-cell memory formation after mild COVID-19. This clonotype was seen only a few times. What it binds is not known. Study conclusions and caveats: Confirmation of SARS-CoV-2 specificity was lacking for second-wave clones peaking day 37. Later expanders leaned toward CD4+, whereas clones contracting from day 15 to 85 were balanced CD4/CD8. Chiefly within CM and EM were the contracting CD4+ clones; CD8+ ones were within EMRA.

TCR alpha and TCR beta cDNA libraries carrying sample barcodes and UMIs came from 5'RACE with constant-segment primers. TCRdb reprocessed the 5' RACE reads with MiXCR, giving one entry per CDR3 protein. The table has 530,000 or so distinct CDR3 sequences, 17% seen once; the top ten hold less than 10%. Germline V gene data show CDR1 as SQVTM and CDR2 as ANQGSEA. The CDR3 has 19 amino acids. After removal of 0 bases from V and 7 bases from J, the junction contained 15 bases not matched to a gene. The sample consisted of PBMCs or a T cell subset sorted from them (not recorded which). The sequence was obtained from an adult woman who had mild COVID-19 (a few samples of this study predate the infection). Cell type and time point are not known. The genes are TRBV29-1 and TRBJ2-7; 16 nucleotides agree with TRBD2. This CDR3 is CSVEDRGRTPGLAGGEQYF. CDR3 in DNA: TGCAGCGTTGAAGATCGCGGCCGCACTCCGGGACTAGCGGGAGGGGAGCAGTACTTC.